This T cell receptor (beta chain) was captured in a study of cytomegalovirus exposure and HLA in healthy donors. Overall study results and limits: Accurate predictions that matched the HLA-A and HLA-B alleles of most subjects were reportedly made from TCR beta sequences.

Only a few counts were recorded for this clone. Its antigen is as yet unknown. CDR3 size: 15 residues. The V end lost 0 bases, the J end lost 0 bases, and 9 bases lay between the germline ends. Germline-derived CDR1 and CDR2 are SGHKS and YYEKEE (reference sequence). The study ran its PCR with 60 Vbeta and 13 Jbeta primers. Generated by immunoSEQ multiplex PCR, the TCRdb table keeps only in-frame clones and is missing some. Of around 100,000 clones in the sample, roughly 74% were seen once. The chain couples TRBV5-5 to TRBJ1-1; no definite D call. The TCR comes from a woman aged 25 to 39 in good health and CMV-seronegative. Specimen: PBMCs. In nucleotides, the CDR3 is TGTGCCAGCAGCTTGGCCAGATTCTTGAACACTGAAGCTTTCTTT. This codes for CASSLARFLNTEAFF.